The T cell receptor (beta chain) described here comes from a study of response to subunit inactivated influenza vaccine (dated by TCRdb to 2016 to 2019). Regarding the complete study: The study used deep quantitative T cell receptor repertoire profiling to track responses to a trivalent subunit inactivated influenza vaccine. Beyond this particular receptor, the publication reports: The authors proposed that each seasonal influenza vaccination may bring in only a limited number of new T cells.

In the case of this clonotype: Its specific antigen is unknown. The sample holds no much larger clone one base away, and base qualities are not on file.

The library was prepared using RT-PCR. TCRdb records Illumina HiSeq 2500 as the sequencer. TCRdb trimmed the raw reads at Q25, called clones with MiXCR and kept productive beta chains. A single entry per CDR3 protein holds the most common genes and DNA from its merged rows. This sample holds roughly 570,000 distinct CDR3 sequences; over 10% were observed only once. Roughly 13% of the sample belongs to the ten largest clones. The time point label, read with the paper, signifies: 45 days after influenza vaccine administration. CDR1 DFQATT and CDR2 SNEGSKA are derived from the germline V gene (reference sequence). Trimming accounts for 1 base at V and 7 bases at J, while the number of junction bases matched to no gene is 20. The CDR3 goes from the cysteine to the phenylalanine over 21 residues. Just CDR3 DNA is preserved here, 63 bases in frame from base 1.

The origin of this receptor is a man aged 45-65 years who received an inactivated influenza vaccine. Donor details come from another sample of the same person, matched by shared clones. The chain is made from TRBV20-1 and TRBJ2-1, with 15 junctional bases fitting TRBD2. Sequences were derived from PBMCs from blood, sampled roughly 6 weeks after vaccination. The CDR3 protein: CSARAPTSGTSGRFYGNEQFF. Read as DNA, the sequence is TGCAGTGCTAGAGCCCCAACTTCCGGGACTAGCGGGAGGTTCTATGGGAATGAGCAGTTCTTC.